This TCR beta chain derives from a study of blood T cell repertoires in COVID-19. On the study more broadly: Sites in the United States, Italy and Spain provided acute and convalescent COVID-19 samples. T cells, B-cell-depleted T cells, or PBMCs supplied cDNA or gDNA.

The CDR3 runs to 12 residues. The ends were cut back, 10 bases at V and 3 bases at J, with 9 bases in the middle. Germline V gives CDR1 MDHEN, CDR2 SYDVKM. Measured with immunoSEQ multiplex PCR; TCRdb has only the in-frame clones, and not every one. The data hold around 100,000 clones, with approximately 84% observed a single time. The sequence derives from a man in his 60s with acute or convalescent COVID-19. The source material was peripheral blood. J is TRBJ2-2 and V is TRBV28; D is possibly TRBD2 (5 bases). The CDR3 DNA reads as TGTGCCACCCTCGGGGACACCGGGGAGCTGTTTTTT. This gives the protein CATLGDTGELFF. The whole variable domain, remainder taken from reference TRBV28 and TRBJ2-2, is DVKVTQSSRYLVKRTGEKVFLECVQDMDHENMFWYRQDPGLGLRLIYFSYDVKMKEKGDIPEGYSVSREKKERFSLILESASTNQTSMYLCATLGDTGELFFGEGSRLTVL.